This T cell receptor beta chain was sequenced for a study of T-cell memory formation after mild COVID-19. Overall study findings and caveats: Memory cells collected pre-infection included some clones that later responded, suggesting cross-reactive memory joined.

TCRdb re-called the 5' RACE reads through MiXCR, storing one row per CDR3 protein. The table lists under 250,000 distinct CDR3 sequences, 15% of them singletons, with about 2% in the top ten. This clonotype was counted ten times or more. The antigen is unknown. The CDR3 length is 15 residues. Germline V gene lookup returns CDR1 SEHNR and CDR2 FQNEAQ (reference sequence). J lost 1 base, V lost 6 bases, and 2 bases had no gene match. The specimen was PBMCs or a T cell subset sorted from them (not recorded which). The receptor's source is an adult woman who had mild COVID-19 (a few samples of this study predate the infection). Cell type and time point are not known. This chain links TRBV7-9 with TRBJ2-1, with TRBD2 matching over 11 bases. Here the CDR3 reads CASRPSGRSYNEQFF. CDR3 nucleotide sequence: TGTGCCAGCAGACCTAGCGGGAGGTCCTACAATGAGCAGTTCTTC.